What follows is one T cell receptor (beta chain) and its context. Its antigen is still unknown. Germline lookup yields CDR1 SGHVS and CDR2 FNYEAQ. The CDR3 totals 18 residues. The germline V and J ends were trimmed by 0 bases and 7 bases, with 24 bases remaining between them. This sample was included in a study of TIL therapy for anti-PD-1-resistant metastatic lung cancer. Study as a whole: Median patient age was approximately 59, ranging about 38-80 years. Study conclusions and caveats: TIL cultures after expansion showed higher clonality and lower diversity than baseline tumor (median about 5.6% vs 31%).

Time point described: pre-treatment sample, taken before nivolumab and TIL therapy. Tumor tissue came from excised metastases, mostly pleural nodules or supraclavicular lymph nodes. Patients were adults with stage 4 NSCLC. The libraries were made with immunoSEQ v3. Sequencing depth was 2 million to 2.5 million read pairs for survey level, roughly 4.5-6 million for deep. TCRdb's copy holds only in-frame clones and misses some; the assay was immunoSEQ multiplex PCR. The sample contains around 100,000 clones, 55% to 75% of which appear only once. The chain employs TRBV7-6 and TRBJ2-5; D not resolved. This material consisted of tumor tissue, taken at baseline. This TCR came from a person between 30 and 80 years old with non-small cell lung cancer. CDR3 nucleotide sequence: TGTGCCAGCAGCTTAGCGTTAAGCTTTGAACGGGCCGGGTGGACCCAGTACTTC. This gives the protein CASSLALSFERAGWTQYF.